One and the same sample provided the 19 T cell receptor beta chains below, sequenced in a study of T cell responses to AZD1222 COVID-19 vaccine. Assay used: immunoSEQ multiplex PCR; TCRdb lists only in-frame clones, some missing. The table includes 100,000 or so clones, around 87% detected once. Here the sequenced sample was peripheral blood, taken on day 0 of AZD1222 vaccination. These receptors were obtained from an adult in good health.

The V call is TRBV4-3, the J call TRBJ1-3; no clear D gene. The germline V gene has CDR1 LGHNA and CDR2 YSLEER. This CDR3 spans 18 amino acids. Trimming shortened V by 0 bases and J by 0 bases, and 15 bases separated the two germline ends. CDR3 loop: CASSQEAGRAVSGNTIYF. As DNA, the CDR3 is TGCGCCAGCAGCCAAGAGGCAGGTCGGGCAGTCTCTGGAAACACCATATATTTT.

The chain employs TRBV10-2 and TRBJ2-7; D may be TRBD1 or TRBD2 (5 bases each). Between the trimmed V and J ends, which lost 6 bases and 0 bases, there was a span of 15 bases. Germline CDR1 and CDR2: WSHSY and SAAADI. The CDR3 is made up of 15 amino acids. CDR3 sequence: CASREGTASSYEQYF. DNA for the CDR3: TGCGCCAGCAGAGAGGGGACGGCGAGCTCCTACGAGCAGTACTTC.

The chain recombines TRBV7-8 with TRBJ2-7; 8 bases align to TRBD2. Trimming cost V 4 bases and J 7 bases; bases outside gene matches: 9. There are 14 residues in the CDR3. Germline assignment: CDR1 SGHVS and CDR2 FQNEAQ. CDR3 sequence (DNA): TGTGCCAGCAGCTCCGGGACTAGAAAGATGGAGCAGTACTTC. Amino acid sequence: CASSSGTRKMEQYF.

The chain combines TRBV18 with TRBJ1-1; D remains unclear. Germline assignment: CDR1 KGHSH and CDR2 LQKENI. The CDR3 sequence is 16 residues long. With 3 bases removed from V and 0 bases from J, the gap between germline ends came to 14 bases. Here the CDR3 DNA reads TGTGCCAGCTCACCCTCGGTCGCAGTAATGAACACTGAAGCTTTCTTT. It codes for CASSPSVAVMNTEAFF.

The V and J genes are TRBV28 and TRBJ2-3, with TRBD1 matching 7 bases. This CDR3 has 13 residues. Germline V gives CDR1 MDHEN, CDR2 SYDVKM. V lost 7 bases and J lost 3; bases outside the gene matches: 4. The CDR3 nucleotides read TGTGCCAGCAATAAACAGGGGACAGATACGCAGTATTTT. Protein sequence: CASNKQGTDTQYF.

The rearrangement links TRBV27 to TRBJ2-1, with D perhaps being TRBD1 or TRBD2 (5 bases each). The CDR3 is 16 residues long. CDR1 is MNHEY and CDR2 is SMNVEV in the germline V gene (reference sequence). V lost 5 bases to trimming and J lost 8 bases, with 22 bases between them. CDR3 coding DNA: TGTGCCAGCAGTACAAGGGACCATAGGGTAAATGATGAGCAGTTCTTC. Encoded protein: CASSTRDHRVNDEQFF.

This clone was counted once. The chain uses TRBV5-1 and TRBJ1-3; D uncertain. From germline, CDR1 is SGHRS and CDR2 YFSETQ. This CDR3 has 15 amino acids. Trimming removed 4 bases at V and 0 bases at J, with 11 bases between. Here the CDR3 reads CASSIYGSSGNTIYF. CDR3 in DNA: TGCGCCAGCAGCATATACGGAAGCTCTGGAAACACCATATATTTT.

The chain couples TRBV7-8 to TRBJ2-3, with D possibly matching TRBD2 (6 bases). Germline V CDR1 and CDR2: SGHVS, FQNEAQ. V was trimmed by 5 bases and J by 4 bases, leaving 10 bases between them. The CDR3 runs to 13 residues. The CDR3 DNA follows: TGTGCCAGCAGCCGCGGGACTTCAGATACGCAGTATTTT. It specifies CASSRGTSDTQYF.

This chain connects TRBV18 to TRBJ1-1; D is possibly TRBD1 (5 bases). The V gene lost 2 bases and the J gene lost 6 bases, with 7 bases spanning the gap. CDR1 KGHSH and CDR2 LQKENI come from the germline V gene. The CDR3 sequence is 12 residues long. CDR3 protein: CASSPSGPEAFF. For the CDR3, the DNA is TGTGCCAGCTCACCATCAGGGCCTGAAGCTTTCTTT.

The rearrangement links TRBV9 to TRBJ1-6, with TRBD1 identical over 7 bases. V was pared by 0 bases and J by 10 bases, with 7 bases of the junction left unmatched. The germline gives CDR1 SGDLS, CDR2 YYNGEE. This CDR3 contains 15 residues. Written as DNA, the CDR3 is TGTGCCAGCAGCGTAGAGACAGGGTTAGGATCACCCCTCCACTTT. As protein: CASSVETGLGSPLHF.

This clone has only a few counts. The V call is TRBV6-5, the J call TRBJ1-2, with a tentative D call TRBD1 (5 bases). This CDR3 is 11 amino acids long. V was trimmed by 8 bases and J by 4 bases, leaving 8 bases between them. CDR1 and CDR2 from the germline V gene are MNHEY and SVGAGI. The CDR3 loop reads CASGHTYGYTF. Here the CDR3 DNA reads TGTGCCAGCGGACACACCTATGGCTACACCTTC.

The chain couples TRBV19 to TRBJ1-3; the D gene is possibly TRBD1 (5 bases). Per germline, CDR1 LNHDA and CDR2 SQIVND (reference sequence). This CDR3 is built from 13 residues. Trimming pared 6 bases from V and 2 bases from J, leaving 8 bases between. Here the CDR3 DNA reads TGTGCCAGTAGACGGGGGGCTGGAAACACCATATATTTT. Its protein is CASRRGAGNTIYF.

This clone showed up just once. The chain recombines TRBV5-6 with TRBJ2-2; D not certain. Germline values: CDR1 SGHDT, CDR2 YYEEEE. With 0 bases removed from V and 6 bases from J, the gap between germline ends came to 3 bases. The CDR3 extends over 12 amino acids. The CDR3 DNA is TGTGCCAGCAGCTTGGTTGCCGGGGAGCTGTTTTTT. It specifies CASSLVAGELFF.

This clone was seen a handful of times. J is TRBJ2-2 and V is TRBV11-3; no clear D gene. This CDR3 has 16 amino acids. V shed 1 base and J shed 4 bases, with 13 bases lying between them. Germline CDR1 reads SGHNT; CDR2 reads YENEEA. The CDR3 spells CASSLVAGSGTGELFF. The CDR3 DNA reads as TGTGCCAGCAGCTTAGTAGCAGGCTCGGGCACCGGGGAGCTGTTTTTT.

The genes are TRBV7-2 and TRBJ1-3; unclear D gene. CDR3 length: 14 amino acids. Germline V gene data show CDR1 as SGHTA and CDR2 as FQGNSA. Trimming stripped 1 base from V and 0 bases from J, with 4 bases between. The CDR3 DNA reads as TGTGCCAGCAGCTTAGACCGCTCTGGAAACACCATATATTTT. This encodes CASSLDRSGNTIYF.

This sequence joins TRBV9 and TRBJ2-2; 8 bases map to TRBD1. The germline gives CDR1 SGDLS, CDR2 YYNGEE. This CDR3 spans 15 amino acids. J lost 5 bases, V lost 3 bases, and 6 bases had no gene match. In nucleotides, the CDR3 is TGTGCCAGCAGCGCGACAGGGGCGTTGACCGGGGAGCTGTTTTTT. Translation gives CASSATGALTGELFF.

V is TRBV19 and J is TRBJ1-5; D possibly corresponds to TRBD1 (6 bases). Trimming stripped 10 bases from V and 1 base from J, with 14 bases between. The germline V gene has CDR1 LNHDA and CDR2 SQIVND (reference sequence). This CDR3 is built from 14 residues. Here the CDR3 DNA reads TGTGCCACCCAGGACAGAGCGAGCAATCAGCCCCAGCATTTT. This encodes CATQDRASNQPQHF.

This rearrangement joins TRBV27 to TRBJ2-7; TRBD2 might be the D (7 bases). The CDR3 length is 13 residues. Germline CDR1 MNHEY, CDR2 SMNVEV (reference sequence). Trimming left V 5 bases short and J 7 bases short, with 15 bases between. For the CDR3, the DNA is TGTGCCAGCAGTCTCCGGGGGGCGCGGGAGCAGTACTTC. It translates to CASSLRGAREQYF.

This chain links TRBV28 with TRBJ2-4; TRBD2 matches 9 bases. Germline V gene data show CDR1 as MDHEN and CDR2 as SYDVKM. Trimming cost V 4 bases and J 0 bases; bases outside gene matches: 4. This CDR3 spans 16 amino acids. As DNA, the CDR3 is TGTGCCAGCAGTTCCCCAGCGGGAGGAGCCAAAAACATTCAGTACTTC. It specifies CASSSPAGGAKNIQYF.